This T cell receptor (beta chain) came from a study of T-cell memory formation after mild COVID-19. Worth noting for this clonotype: Its specificity is unknown.

TCRdb reanalysed the 5' RACE reads using MiXCR and keeps one entry per CDR3 protein. Of 250,000 to 300,000 distinct CDR3 sequences listed, approximately 15% are singletons. Broader study findings: A balance of CD4 and CD8 characterized clones contracting day 15 to 85, whereas later expanders leaned CD4+. Mainly CM and EM harbored the contracting CD4+ clones; mainly EMRA harbored the CD8+ ones.

Looked up from germline, CDR1 is SEHNR and CDR2 is FQNEAQ (reference sequence). Trimming cost V 1 base and J 7 bases, with 11 bases left between them. The CDR3 covers 15 residues. The sequenced material came from PBMCs or a T cell subset sorted from them (not recorded which). This chain links TRBV7-9 with TRBJ1-6, with D perhaps matching TRBD1 (5 bases). This TCR came from a man aged 18 to 29 who had mild COVID-19 (a few samples of this study predate the infection). Cell type and time point are not known. CDR3 protein: CASSLGSGPNSPLHF. CDR3 coding DNA: TGTGCCAGCAGCTTAGGTTCGGGGCCGAATTCACCCCTCCACTTT.